Listed below are T cell receptor beta chains from one sample, sequenced in a study of beta chain features in type 1 diabetes. Assay: immunoSEQ multiplex PCR; the TCRdb copy retains only in-frame clones and omits some. The sample lists around 500,000 clones; around 10% were seen once. The specimen sequenced was naive CD4+ T cells from blood. All receptors come from a woman younger than 35 in good health. The CDR3 runs from the conserved cysteine through the conserved F or W. The order of the fields is clone size, J gene, V gene, D gene, CDR3 protein, CDR3 DNA. The D gene is left open where the match is weak. The size field is filled for only some rows; it gives once, few, many or a size class.

abundance: NA; j_gene: TRBJ2-3; v_gene: TRBV6-1; d_gene: TRBD2; CDR3aa: CASLLAGVRDTQYF; CDR3nt: TGTGCCAGCCTGCTAGCGGGGGTGAGAGATACGCAGTATTTT
abundance: few; j_gene: TRBJ1-2; v_gene: TRBV5-1; d_gene: NA; CDR3aa: CASSLDDGNYGYTF; CDR3nt: TGCGCCAGCAGCTTGGATGACGGGAACTATGGCTACACCTTC
abundance: NA; j_gene: TRBJ2-5; v_gene: TRBV7-2; d_gene: TRBD1; CDR3aa: CASSHRGRRETQYF; CDR3nt: TGTGCCAGCAGCCACAGGGGGCGCAGAGAGACCCAGTACTTC
abundance: NA; j_gene: TRBJ2-1; v_gene: TRBV7-2; d_gene: TRBD1; CDR3aa: CASSPFSGTVNSEQFF; CDR3nt: TGTGCCAGCAGCCCCTTTTCCGGGACAGTGAATAGTGAGCAGTTCTTC
abundance: NA; j_gene: TRBJ1-2; v_gene: TRBV27; d_gene: TRBD1; CDR3aa: CASRDRENYGYTF; CDR3nt: TGTGCCAGTAGGGACAGGGAGAACTATGGCTACACCTTC
abundance: few; j_gene: TRBJ2-1; v_gene: TRBV9; d_gene: NA; CDR3aa: CASRASLLGANEQFF; CDR3nt: TGTGCCAGCAGGGCCAGCCTTTTGGGGGCCAATGAGCAGTTCTTC
abundance: NA; j_gene: TRBJ1-1; v_gene: TRBV11-2; d_gene: NA; CDR3aa: CASSLSSGGTEAFF; CDR3nt: TGTGCCAGCAGCTTAAGCTCGGGGGGCACTGAAGCTTTCTTT
abundance: NA; j_gene: TRBJ2-1; v_gene: TRBV10-3; d_gene: TRBD1; CDR3aa: CAISRTGSVEQFF; CDR3nt: TGTGCCATCAGTCGGACAGGTTCGGTTGAGCAGTTCTTC
abundance: NA; j_gene: TRBJ2-4; v_gene: TRBV7-2; d_gene: NA; CDR3aa: CASSFKYLAKNIQYF; CDR3nt: TGTGCCAGCAGCTTTAAGTATCTAGCCAAAAACATTCAGTACTTC
abundance: few; j_gene: TRBJ1-2; v_gene: TRBV20-1; d_gene: NA; CDR3aa: CSAQLTYGYTF; CDR3nt: TGCAGTGCTCAATTGACCTATGGCTACACCTTC
abundance: few; j_gene: TRBJ1-1; v_gene: TRBV15; d_gene: NA; CDR3aa: CATSRDGTGTEAFF; CDR3nt: TGTGCCACCAGCAGAGATGGCACGGGCACTGAAGCTTTCTTT
abundance: NA; j_gene: TRBJ2-5; v_gene: TRBV14; d_gene: TRBD1; CDR3aa: CASRQGVTQYF; CDR3nt: TGTGCCAGCAGGCAGGGGGTAACCCAGTACTTC
abundance: few; j_gene: TRBJ2-7; v_gene: TRBV4-2; d_gene: TRBD2; CDR3aa: CASSRDYIYEQYF; CDR3nt: TGTGCCAGCAGCCGGGACTATATCTACGAGCAGTACTTC
abundance: NA; j_gene: TRBJ2-3; v_gene: TRBV7-2; d_gene: TRBD2; CDR3aa: CASSSWTSGNTDTQYF; CDR3nt: TGTGCCAGCAGCTCCTGGACTAGCGGGAACACAGATACGCAGTATTTT
abundance: NA; j_gene: TRBJ2-1; v_gene: TRBV19; d_gene: NA; CDR3aa: CASSIEGRINNEQFF; CDR3nt: TGTGCCAGTAGTATAGAGGGACGGATTAACAATGAGCAGTTCTTC
abundance: few; j_gene: TRBJ2-5; v_gene: TRBV19; d_gene: NA; CDR3aa: CARSILKRDQETQYF; CDR3nt: TGTGCCAGATCGATATTAAAGCGGGACCAAGAGACCCAGTACTTC
abundance: NA; j_gene: TRBJ2-3; v_gene: TRBV4-3; d_gene: NA; CDR3aa: CASSQGTTDTQYF; CDR3nt: TGCGCCAGCAGCCAGGGGACCACAGATACGCAGTATTTT
abundance: NA; j_gene: TRBJ2-2; v_gene: TRBV9; d_gene: NA; CDR3aa: CASSVASWTATGELFF; CDR3nt: TGTGCCAGCAGCGTAGCTTCCTGGACTGCCACCGGGGAGCTGTTTTTT
abundance: few; j_gene: TRBJ2-5; v_gene: TRBV25-1; d_gene: TRBD2; CDR3aa: CASSDLLAGAQETQYF; CDR3nt: TGTGCCAGCAGTGACCTACTAGCGGGAGCTCAAGAGACCCAGTACTTC
abundance: few; j_gene: TRBJ2-2; v_gene: TRBV7-3; d_gene: NA; CDR3aa: CASSASGTGELFF; CDR3nt: TGTGCCAGCAGCGCAAGCGGGACCGGGGAGCTGTTTTTT
abundance: few; j_gene: TRBJ2-5; v_gene: TRBV5-1; d_gene: TRBD1; CDR3aa: CASSPPTGVGERPQYF; CDR3nt: TGCGCCAGCAGCCCCCCAACAGGGGTGGGGGAGAGGCCCCAGTACTTC
abundance: many; j_gene: TRBJ2-5; v_gene: TRBV29-1; d_gene: NA; CDR3aa: CSVRNRGETQYF; CDR3nt: TGCAGCGTCCGGAACCGCGGAGAGACCCAGTACTTC
abundance: NA; j_gene: TRBJ1-5; v_gene: TRBV30; d_gene: NA; CDR3aa: CAWSHPRVGGNQPQHF; CDR3nt: TGTGCCTGGAGTCATCCCCGGGTCGGAGGCAATCAGCCCCAGCATTTT
abundance: few; j_gene: TRBJ1-4; v_gene: TRBV7-2; d_gene: NA; CDR3aa: CASSLGLGGRREKLFF; CDR3nt: TGTGCCAGCAGCTTAGGGCTGGGGGGCCGGCGTGAAAAACTGTTTTTT
abundance: few; j_gene: TRBJ1-1; v_gene: TRBV18; d_gene: NA; CDR3aa: CASSPKSGGYTEAFF; CDR3nt: TGTGCCAGCTCACCAAAGTCGGGGGGGTACACTGAAGCTTTCTTT
abundance: NA; j_gene: TRBJ1-5; v_gene: TRBV7-9; d_gene: TRBD1; CDR3aa: CASSFDGTAQPQHF; CDR3nt: TGTGCCAGCAGCTTCGACGGGACAGCACAGCCCCAGCATTTT
abundance: NA; j_gene: TRBJ2-2; v_gene: TRBV13; d_gene: TRBD1; CDR3aa: CASRPNTGVNTGELFF; CDR3nt: TGTGCCAGCAGACCGAATACAGGGGTTAACACCGGGGAGCTGTTTTTT
abundance: few; j_gene: TRBJ2-1; v_gene: TRBV18; d_gene: NA; CDR3aa: CASSSGQDNEQFF; CDR3nt: TGTGCCAGCTCGTCAGGGCAGGACAATGAGCAGTTCTTC
abundance: NA; j_gene: TRBJ2-5; v_gene: TRBV5-1; d_gene: NA; CDR3aa: CASSLFLQETQYF; CDR3nt: TGCGCCAGCAGCTTGTTTCTACAAGAGACCCAGTACTTC
abundance: NA; j_gene: TRBJ2-3; v_gene: TRBV11-3; d_gene: NA; CDR3aa: CATGADTQYF; CDR3nt: TGTGCCACCGGGGCGGATACGCAGTATTTT